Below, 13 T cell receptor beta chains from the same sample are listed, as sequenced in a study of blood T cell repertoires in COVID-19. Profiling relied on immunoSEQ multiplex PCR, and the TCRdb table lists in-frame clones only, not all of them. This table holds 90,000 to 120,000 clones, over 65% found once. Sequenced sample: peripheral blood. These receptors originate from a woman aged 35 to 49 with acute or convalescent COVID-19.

Here the CDR3 DNA reads TGTGCCAGACAGCGAACCGGGGAGGGGGAGCTGTTTTTT. This gives the protein CARQRTGEGELFF. The V and J genes are TRBV2 and TRBJ2-2; perhaps TRBD2 as D (5 bases). CDR1 SNHLY and CDR2 FYNNEI come from the germline V gene. The CDR3 is 13 amino acids. Trimming left V 9 bases short and J 8 bases short, with 16 bases between.

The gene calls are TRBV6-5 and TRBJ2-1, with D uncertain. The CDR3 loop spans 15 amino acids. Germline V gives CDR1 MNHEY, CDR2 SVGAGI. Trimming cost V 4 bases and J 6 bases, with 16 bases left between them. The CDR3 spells CASSLAATGTNEQFF. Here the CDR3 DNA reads TGTGCCAGCAGTTTAGCCGCTACCGGAACCAATGAGCAGTTCTTC.

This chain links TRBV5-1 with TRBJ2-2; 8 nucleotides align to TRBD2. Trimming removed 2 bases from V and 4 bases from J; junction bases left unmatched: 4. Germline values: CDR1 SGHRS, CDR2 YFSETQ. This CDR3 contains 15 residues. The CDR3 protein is CASSFRAGATGELFF. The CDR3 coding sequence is TGCGCCAGCAGCTTCCGAGCGGGGGCCACCGGGGAGCTGTTTTTT.

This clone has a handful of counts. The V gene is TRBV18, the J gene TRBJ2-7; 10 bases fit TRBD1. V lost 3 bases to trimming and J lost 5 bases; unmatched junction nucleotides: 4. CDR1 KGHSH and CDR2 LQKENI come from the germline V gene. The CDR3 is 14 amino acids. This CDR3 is CASSPGDRGNEQYF. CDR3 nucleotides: TGTGCCAGCTCACCGGGGGACAGGGGCAACGAGCAGTACTTC. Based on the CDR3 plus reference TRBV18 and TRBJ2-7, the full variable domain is NAGVMQNPRHLVRRRGQEARLRCSPMKGHSHVYWYRQLPEEGLKFMVYLQKENIIDESGMPKERFSAEFPKEGPSILRIQQVVRGDSAAYFCASSPGDRGNEQYFGPGTRLTVT.

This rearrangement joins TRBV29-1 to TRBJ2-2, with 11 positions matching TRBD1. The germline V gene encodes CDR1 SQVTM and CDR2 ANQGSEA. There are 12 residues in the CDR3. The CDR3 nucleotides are TGCAGGGGGACAGGGGGCACCGGGGAGCTGTTTTTT. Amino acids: CRGTGGTGELFF.

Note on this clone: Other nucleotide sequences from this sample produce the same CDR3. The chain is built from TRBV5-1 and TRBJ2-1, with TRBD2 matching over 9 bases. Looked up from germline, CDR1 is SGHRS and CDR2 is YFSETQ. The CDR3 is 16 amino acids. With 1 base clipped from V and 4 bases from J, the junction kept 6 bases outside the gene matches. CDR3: CASSLLGTSSYNEQFF. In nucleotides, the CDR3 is TGCGCCAGCAGCTTGCTCGGGACTAGCTCTTACAATGAGCAGTTCTTC.

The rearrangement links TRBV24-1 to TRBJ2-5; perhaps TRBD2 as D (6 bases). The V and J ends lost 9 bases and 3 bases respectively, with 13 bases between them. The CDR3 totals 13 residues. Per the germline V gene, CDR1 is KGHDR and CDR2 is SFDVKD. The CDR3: CATHGRQKETQYF. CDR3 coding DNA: TGTGCCACCCATGGGAGGCAGAAAGAGACCCAGTACTTC.

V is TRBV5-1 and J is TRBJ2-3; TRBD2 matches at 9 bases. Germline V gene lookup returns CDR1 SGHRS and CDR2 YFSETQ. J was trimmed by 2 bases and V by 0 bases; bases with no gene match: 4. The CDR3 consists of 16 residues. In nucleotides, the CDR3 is TGCGCCAGCAGCTTGGCTGCGGGGGGGTTCACAGATACGCAGTATTTT. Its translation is CASSLAAGGFTDTQYF.

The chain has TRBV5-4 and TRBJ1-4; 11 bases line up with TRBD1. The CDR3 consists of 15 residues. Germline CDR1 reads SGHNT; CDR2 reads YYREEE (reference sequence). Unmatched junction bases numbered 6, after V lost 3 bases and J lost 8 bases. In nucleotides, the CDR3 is TGTGCCAGCAGCTCTCCGGGACAGGGGGACGAAAAACTGTTTTTT. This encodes CASSSPGQGDEKLFF.

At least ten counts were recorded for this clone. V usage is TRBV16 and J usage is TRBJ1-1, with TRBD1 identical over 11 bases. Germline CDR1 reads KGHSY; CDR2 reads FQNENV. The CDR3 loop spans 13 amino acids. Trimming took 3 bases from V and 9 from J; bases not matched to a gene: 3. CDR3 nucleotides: TGTGCCAGCAGCCACCGGACAGGGGGCCAAGCTTTCTTT. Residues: CASSHRTGGQAFF.

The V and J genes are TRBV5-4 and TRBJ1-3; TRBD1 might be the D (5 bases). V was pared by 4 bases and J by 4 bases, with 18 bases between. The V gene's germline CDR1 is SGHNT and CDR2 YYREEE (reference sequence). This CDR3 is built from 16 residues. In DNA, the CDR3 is TGTGCCAGCAGCCGCTCTTTAGGGGATCCAGGAAACACCATATATTTT. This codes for CASSRSLGDPGNTIYF.

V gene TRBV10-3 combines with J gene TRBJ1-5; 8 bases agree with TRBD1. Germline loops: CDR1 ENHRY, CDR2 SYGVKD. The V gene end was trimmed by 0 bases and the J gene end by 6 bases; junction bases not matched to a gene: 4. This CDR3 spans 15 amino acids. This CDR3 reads CAISESAGGTQPQHF. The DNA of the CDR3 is TGTGCCATCAGTGAGTCAGCAGGGGGCACTCAGCCCCAGCATTTT.

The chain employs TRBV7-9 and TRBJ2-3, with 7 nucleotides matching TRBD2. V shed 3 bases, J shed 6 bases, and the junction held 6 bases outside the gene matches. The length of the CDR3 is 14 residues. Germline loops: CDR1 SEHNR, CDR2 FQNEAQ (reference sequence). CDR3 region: CASSFGRAQDTQYF. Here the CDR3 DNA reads TGTGCCAGCAGCTTTGGGAGGGCACAGGATACGCAGTATTTT.